This T cell receptor (beta chain) was identified in a study of blood T cells in healthy people across ages. The use of a sample-barcoded 5' primer and a J-beta primer mix characterized a second PCR of roughly 6 to 11 cycles. Through a template-switch adaptor with 12 random nucleotides, each cDNA molecule received a tag. Per-sample output comprised a minimum of 2.5 million paired-end reads containing CDR3. MiXCR was run by TCRdb on the 5' RACE reads, yielding one entry per CDR3 protein. The sample has fewer than 900,000 distinct CDR3 sequences, about 40% seen once. With 4 bases removed from V and 7 bases from J, the gap between germline ends came to 16 bases. The CDR3 is 13 amino acids. Per germline, CDR1 GTSNPN and CDR2 SVGIG (reference sequence). A word on this clonotype: As yet, its antigen is unknown.

Notes on the study in general: Strong correlation existed between TCR beta diversity and naive T cell percentage.

The chain carries TRBV30 and TRBJ2-5, with D possibly TRBD1 on 6 matching bases. The sequence was collected from a woman aged 60 to 75 in good health. Sequenced: blood. CDR3 in amino acids: CAWIARGRGTQYF. The CDR3 DNA follows: TGTGCCTGGATAGCCAGGGGCCGGGGGACCCAGTACTTC.